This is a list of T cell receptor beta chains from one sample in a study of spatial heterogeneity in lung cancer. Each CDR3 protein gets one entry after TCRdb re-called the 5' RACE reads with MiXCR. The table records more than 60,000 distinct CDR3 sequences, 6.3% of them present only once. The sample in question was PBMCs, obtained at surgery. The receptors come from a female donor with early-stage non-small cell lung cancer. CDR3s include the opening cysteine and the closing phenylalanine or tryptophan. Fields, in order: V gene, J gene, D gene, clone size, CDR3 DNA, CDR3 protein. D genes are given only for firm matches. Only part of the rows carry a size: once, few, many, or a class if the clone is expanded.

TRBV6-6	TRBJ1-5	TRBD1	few	TGTGCCAGCAGTTACCCTCAGACAGGGCGAAGCAATCAGCCCCAGCATTTT	CASSYPQTGRSNQPQHF
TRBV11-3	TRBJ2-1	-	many	TGTGCCAGCAGCTCCCGACTAGACTACAATGAGCAGTTCTTC	CASSSRLDYNEQFF
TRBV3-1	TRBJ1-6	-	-	TGTGCCAGCAGCCAAGTCCCCAGCTCCATTAATAATTCACCCCTCCACTTT	CASSQVPSSINNSPLHF
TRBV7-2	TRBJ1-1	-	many	TGTGCCAGCAGCTACAGAGGTCAGGACACTGAAGCTTTCTTT	CASSYRGQDTEAFF
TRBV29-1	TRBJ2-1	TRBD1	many	TGCAGCGTTGAGCCAGGGGGCGGCTACAATGAGCAGTTCTTC	CSVEPGGGYNEQFF
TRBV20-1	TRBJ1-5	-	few	TGCAGTGCCATCCCAACTGGGGGGAGTCAGCCCCAGCATTTT	CSAIPTGGSQPQHF
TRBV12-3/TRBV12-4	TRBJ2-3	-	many	TGTGCCAGCACCCTCCGGGGCAGGTCCAAAACAGATACGCAGTATTTT	CASTLRGRSKTDTQYF
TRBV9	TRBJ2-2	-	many	TGTGCCAGCACCCCTGAGGGGGGTCGGACCGGGGAGCTGTTTTTT	CASTPEGGRTGELFF
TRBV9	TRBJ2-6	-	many	TGTGCCAGCAGCACAAGGGCTTCTGGGGCCAACGTCCTGACTTTC	CASSTRASGANVLTF
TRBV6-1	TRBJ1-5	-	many	TGTGCCGTGCATGAGGACACCGATCAGCCCCAGCATTTT	CAVHEDTDQPQHF
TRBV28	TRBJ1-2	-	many	TGTGCCAGCAGTTTGTCCGGTTTAGCTAACTATGGCTACACCTTC	CASSLSGLANYGYTF
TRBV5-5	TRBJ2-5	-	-	TGTGCCAGCACCCTGTGGGGGGGCGGAGTTGAGACCCAGTACTTC	CASTLWGGGVETQYF